One and the same sample provided the 27 T cell receptor beta chains below, sequenced in a study of blood T cell repertoires in COVID-19. Sequenced by immunoSEQ multiplex PCR; TCRdb stores in-frame clones only, minus some. Of some 200,000 clones in the sample, roughly 84% are singletons; the top ten hold roughly a tenth. The sequencing sample was made of peripheral blood. These receptors were taken from a woman of 80 years or more with COVID-19, enrolled during active disease.

The rearrangement joins TRBV2 to TRBJ2-2; TRBD2 aligns across 12 bases. Germline CDR1 reads SNHLY; CDR2 reads FYNNEI. J lost 7 bases, V lost 6 bases, and 9 bases had no gene match. The CDR3 length is 16 residues. The CDR3 reads CASRETSGGSGGELFF. DNA for the CDR3: TGTGCCAGCAGAGAAACTAGCGGGGGGTCGGGCGGGGAGCTGTTTTTT.

CDR3 sequence: CASSPRTGGLEKLFF. In DNA, the CDR3 is TGTGCCAGCAGCCCCAGGACAGGGGGCCTTGAAAAACTGTTTTTT. The V call is TRBV4-2, the J call TRBJ1-4, with 11 bases matching TRBD1. Germline CDR1 is LGHNA and CDR2 is YNFKEQ. With V trimmed by 4 bases and J by 7 bases, 5 bases remained unmatched. This CDR3 contains 15 residues.

This clone appeared a single time. This sequence joins TRBV5-1 and TRBJ1-1, with unresolved D. Trimming removed 4 bases from V and 1 base from J, with 17 bases in between. Germline CDR1 SGHRS, CDR2 YFSETQ. This CDR3 spans 16 amino acids. The CDR3 coding sequence is TGCGCCAGCAGCCCTATAGACACTGCCAGGAACACTGAAGCTTTCTTT. Amino acid sequence: CASSPIDTARNTEAFF.

Comments on this clone: Other DNA sequences in the sample encode the same CDR3. The chain recombines TRBV5-1 with TRBJ1-2; 7 bases are shared with TRBD1. The CDR3 runs to 14 residues. CDR1 is SGHRS and CDR2 is YFSETQ in the germline V gene. The V and J ends lost 0 bases and 5 bases, in that order; junction bases with no gene match: 4. Here the CDR3 reads CASSLGQGGYGYTF. The DNA for the CDR3 is TGCGCCAGCAGCTTGGGACAGGGCGGTTATGGCTACACCTTC. The full variable domain, its missing parts supplied by reference TRBV5-1 and TRBJ1-2, is KAGVTQTPRYLIKTRGQQVTLSCSPISGHRSVSWYQQTPGQGLQFLFEYFSETQRNKGNFPGRFSGRQFSNSRSEMNVSTLELGDSALYLCASSLGQGGYGYTFGSGTRLTVV.

The rearrangement joins TRBV9 to TRBJ1-3, with D tentatively TRBD1 (6 bases). Looked up from germline, CDR1 is SGDLS and CDR2 is YYNGEE. V was clipped by 0 bases and J by 4 bases, with 14 bases between them. This CDR3 contains 16 residues. This CDR3 is CASSVASQGRGNTIYF. The CDR3 DNA reads as TGTGCCAGCAGCGTAGCCTCCCAGGGGCGCGGAAACACCATATATTTT.

This clone was seen a single time. The chain joins TRBV19 to TRBJ1-5; perhaps TRBD1 as D (5 bases). Germline V gives CDR1 LNHDA, CDR2 SQIVND (reference sequence). With 5 bases removed from V and 11 bases from J, the gap between germline ends came to 19 bases. The CDR3 loop spans 14 amino acids. The CDR3 here is CASSPGGQGVTQHF. The CDR3, as DNA: TGTGCCAGTAGTCCAGGAGGGCAGGGTGTAACCCAGCATTTT.

J is TRBJ2-5 and V is TRBV13; 8 bases line up with TRBD2. J lost 4 bases, V lost 2 bases, and 6 bases had no gene match. Germline V lookup: CDR1 PRHDT, CDR2 FYEKMQ (reference sequence). This CDR3 contains 15 residues. This CDR3 is CASSLRGGLGETQYF. The DNA for the CDR3 is TGTGCCAGCAGCTTACGCGGGGGGTTGGGAGAGACCCAGTACTTC.

This chain uses TRBV5-1 with TRBJ1-1; 8 positions match TRBD1. V lost 0 bases, J lost 6 bases, and 4 bases stayed unmatched. The CDR3 totals 14 residues. Germline lookup yields CDR1 SGHRS and CDR2 YFSETQ. This CDR3 reads CASSLGQGSSEAFF. CDR3 nucleotides: TGCGCCAGCAGCTTGGGACAGGGGAGTTCTGAAGCTTTCTTT. Full variable domain (missing parts from reference TRBV5-1 and TRBJ1-1): KAGVTQTPRYLIKTRGQQVTLSCSPISGHRSVSWYQQTPGQGLQFLFEYFSETQRNKGNFPGRFSGRQFSNSRSEMNVSTLELGDSALYLCASSLGQGSSEAFFGQGTRLTVV.

This rearrangement joins TRBV6-1 to TRBJ2-7, with D possibly being TRBD2 (5 bases). Trimming cost V 1 base and J 4 bases, with 11 bases left between them. The CDR3 covers 14 residues. Germline values: CDR1 MNHNS, CDR2 SASEGT. The CDR3 DNA sequence: TGTGCCAGCAGTGAAGGTGATAGGGAGTACGAGCAGTACTTC. Residues: CASSEGDREYEQYF.

The chain links TRBV7-9 to TRBJ2-6, with 10 bases aligning to TRBD1. The ends lost 3 bases at V and 4 bases at J; junction bases unmatched: 3. Germline values: CDR1 SEHNR, CDR2 FQNEAQ (reference sequence). The CDR3 has 16 amino acids. CDR3 in amino acids: CASSLTGGPGANVLTF. The CDR3 DNA sequence: TGTGCCAGCAGCTTGACAGGGGGCCCGGGGGCCAACGTCCTGACTTTC.

The V gene is TRBV6-4, the J gene TRBJ1-2; D is unclear. Looked up from germline, CDR1 is MRHNA and CDR2 is SNTAGT. The CDR3 length is 14 residues. The V gene lost 4 bases and the J gene lost 7 bases, with 16 bases spanning the gap. CDR3: CASSVSAGSGGYTF. For the CDR3, the DNA is TGTGCCAGCAGTGTTTCGGCCGGCTCAGGTGGCTACACCTTC.

The CDR3 reads CASSPQQGNQPQHF. The CDR3 DNA reads as TGCGCCAGCAGCCCACAACAGGGAAATCAGCCCCAGCATTTT. This chain connects TRBV4-1 to TRBJ1-5, with a weak D call TRBD1 (6 bases). Between the trimmed V and J ends, which lost 4 bases and 4 bases, there was a span of 11 bases. CDR1 is MGHRA, CDR2 YSYEKL, per germline. This CDR3 has 14 residues.

The genes are TRBV6-6 and TRBJ2-7; TRBD2 might be the D (7 bases). The length of the CDR3 is 15 residues. The V and J ends lost 2 bases and 4 bases respectively, with 15 bases between them. Germline V gene lookup returns CDR1 MNHNY and CDR2 SVGAGI (reference sequence). Here the CDR3 reads CASSYPPGGVYEQYV. The CDR3 DNA follows: TGTGCCAGCAGTTACCCGCCGGGGGGCGTATACGAGCAGTACGTC.

The chain combines TRBV7-2 with TRBJ2-5; 7 bases fit TRBD2. V was clipped by 5 bases and J by 4 bases; unmatched bases: 7. The CDR3 spans 14 residues. Germline V CDR1 and CDR2: SGHTA, FQGNSA. The CDR3 nucleotides are TGTGCCAGCAGCCCAGTGGGCGGGGGAGAGACCCAGTACTTC. As protein: CASSPVGGGETQYF.

This chain connects TRBV6-5 to TRBJ2-3; 12 positions match TRBD2. The CDR3 runs to 16 residues. The junction had 6 bases not matched to a gene; V was cut back by 3 bases and J by 5 bases. Germline V gene lookup returns CDR1 MNHEY and CDR2 SVGAGI. The CDR3, as DNA: TGTGCCAGCAGTTATTGGACTAGCGGGGCAAAAGATACGCAGTATTTT. It translates to CASSYWTSGAKDTQYF.

This chain uses TRBV7-2 with TRBJ2-3; a possible D gene is TRBD1 (5 bases). The V gene's germline CDR1 is SGHTA and CDR2 FQGNSA. Trimming took 4 bases from V and 0 from J, leaving 11 bases between them. The CDR3 length is 15 residues. CDR3 amino acids: CASSSVGDSTDTQYF. The CDR3, as DNA: TGTGCCAGCAGCTCCGTAGGGGATAGCACAGATACGCAGTATTTT.

With respect to this clone: A junction end diverges from the germline sequence, so it may reflect a read error. CDR3 in amino acids: CASSTYTSGGQSQGTQYF. The CDR3 nucleotides read TGTGCCAGCAGCACTTATACTAGCGGGGGCCAGTCACAAGGGACCCAGTACTTC. The rearrangement uses TRBV11-2 and TRBJ2-5; TRBD2 aligns across 11 bases. The CDR3 is 18 amino acids. CDR1 is SGHAT and CDR2 is FQNNGV in the germline V gene.

The rearrangement uses TRBV10-3 and TRBJ2-5, with no clear D. From germline, CDR1 is ENHRY and CDR2 SYGVKD. The CDR3 consists of 12 residues. V was pared by 2 bases and J by 4 bases, with 5 bases between. The CDR3 spells CAISEVRETQYF. The CDR3 region has the DNA TGTGCCATCAGTGAGGTCAGAGAGACCCAGTACTTC.

The table lists this clone with a few counts. The chain employs TRBV19 and TRBJ2-2; 9 bases fit TRBD1. Germline CDR1 and CDR2: LNHDA and SQIVND (reference sequence). The CDR3 is made up of 16 amino acids. Trimming removed 5 bases from V and 2 bases from J; junction bases left unmatched: 6. The CDR3 nucleotides are TGTGCCAGTAGTTTGGGACAGGGACTTAACACCGGGGAGCTGTTTTTT. It is translated as CASSLGQGLNTGELFF.

Comment on this clone: The sample carries other DNA sequences with the same CDR3. This chain links TRBV7-2 with TRBJ1-5; 9 nucleotides align to TRBD1. J was trimmed by 6 bases and V by 1 base; bases with no gene match: 1. Germline CDR1 reads SGHTA; CDR2 reads FQGNSA. The CDR3 totals 14 residues. Here the CDR3 DNA reads TGTGCCAGCAGCTTAGGACAGGGGGGTCAGCCCCAGCATTTT. Translating gives CASSLGQGGQPQHF. The variable domain in full, completed from reference TRBV7-2 and TRBJ1-5, reads GAGVSQSPSNKVTEKGKDVELRCDPISGHTALYWYRQSLGQGLEFLIYFQGNSAPDKSGLPSDRFSAERTGGSVSTLTIQRTQQEDSAVYLCASSLGQGGQPQHFGDGTRLSIL.

J is TRBJ1-2 and V is TRBV29-1; 7 bases are a match to TRBD1. Per the germline V gene, CDR1 is SQVTM and CDR2 is ANQGSEA. CDR3 length equals 13 residues. J lost 8 bases, V lost 5 bases, and 11 bases had no gene match. Written as DNA, the CDR3 is TGCAGCGTTCGAGACAGGGAATTGGGCGGCTACACCTTC. Translated, it gives CSVRDRELGGYTF. Full variable domain (outside the CDR3, taken from reference TRBV29-1 and TRBJ1-2): SAVISQKPSRDICQRGTSLTIQCQVDSQVTMMFWYRQQPGQSLTLIATANQGSEATYESGFVIDKFPISRPNLTFSTLTVSNMSPEDSSIYLCSVRDRELGGYTFGSGTRLTVV.

The chain is built from TRBV6-5 and TRBJ2-1, with D tentatively TRBD2 (6 bases). CDR3 length equals 15 residues. Trimming took 7 bases from V and 0 from J, leaving 13 bases between them. Germline V gene sequence: CDR1 MNHEY, CDR2 SVGAGI. The CDR3 nucleotides are TGTGCCAGCAACTTCGACGGGAGCTCCTACAATGAGCAGTTCTTC. Protein sequence: CASNFDGSSYNEQFF.

V is TRBV18 and J is TRBJ2-3, with unresolved D. Germline CDR1 and CDR2: KGHSH and LQKENI. The ends were cut back, 6 bases at V and 3 bases at J, with 7 bases in the middle. The CDR3 loop spans 12 amino acids. In DNA form, the CDR3 reads TGTGCCAGCTCGGAACTAACAGATACGCAGTATTTT. Its translation is CASSELTDTQYF.

This clone came up once. The J gene is TRBJ2-7, the V gene TRBV10-3, with 9 bases fitting TRBD1. V was clipped by 8 bases and J by 3 bases; unmatched bases: 8. Looked up from germline, CDR1 is ENHRY and CDR2 is SYGVKD. The CDR3 loop spans 14 amino acids. Here the CDR3 reads CAISRDRVIYEQYV. CDR3 nucleotide sequence: TGTGCCATCTCCCGGGACAGGGTAATCTACGAGCAGTACGTC.

CDR3 sequence reads: CASRRAGGNYEQYV. In nucleotides, the CDR3 is TGTGCCAGCAGGCGAGCGGGGGGAAACTACGAGCAGTACGTC. The gene calls are TRBV28 and TRBJ2-7; 9 bases fit TRBD2. J was trimmed by 3 bases and V by 6 bases; bases with no gene match: 6. The CDR3 has 14 amino acids. The germline CDR1 and CDR2 sequences are MDHEN and SYDVKM.

V gene TRBV10-3 combines with J gene TRBJ1-2; 9 bases line up with TRBD1. V shed 5 bases, J shed 4 bases, and the junction held 5 bases outside the gene matches. The CDR3 is 14 residues long. The germline CDR1 and CDR2 sequences are ENHRY and SYGVKD. CDR3 in DNA: TGTGCCATCAGTCCTGGACAGGGGACCTATGGCTACACCTTC. It is translated as CAISPGQGTYGYTF.

V usage is TRBV6-6 and J usage is TRBJ2-7; 8 bases fit TRBD2. This CDR3 comprises 14 residues. Germline-derived CDR1 and CDR2 are MNHNY and SVGAGI (reference sequence). After removal of 4 bases from V and 4 bases from J, the junction contained 6 bases not matched to a gene. The CDR3 sequence is CASSLPGGVYEQYF. The CDR3 DNA follows: TGTGCCAGCAGTTTACCCGGGGGGGTATACGAGCAGTACTTC.